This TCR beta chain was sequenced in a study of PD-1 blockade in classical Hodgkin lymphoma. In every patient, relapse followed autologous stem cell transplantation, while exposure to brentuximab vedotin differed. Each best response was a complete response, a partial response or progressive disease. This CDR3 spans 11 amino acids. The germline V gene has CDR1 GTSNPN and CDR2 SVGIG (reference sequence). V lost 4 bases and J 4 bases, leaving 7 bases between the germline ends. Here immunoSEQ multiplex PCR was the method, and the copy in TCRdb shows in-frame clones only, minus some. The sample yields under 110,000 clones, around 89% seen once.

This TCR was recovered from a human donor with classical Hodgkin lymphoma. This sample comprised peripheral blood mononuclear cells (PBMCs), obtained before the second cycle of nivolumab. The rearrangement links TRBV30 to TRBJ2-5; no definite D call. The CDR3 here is CAWTRRETQYF. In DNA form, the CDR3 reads TGTGCCTGGACTAGACGAGAGACCCAGTACTTC. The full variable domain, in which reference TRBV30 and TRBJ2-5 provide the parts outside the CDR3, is SQTIHQWPATLVQPVGSPLSLECTVEGTSNPNLYWYRQAAGRGLQLLFYSVGIGQISSEVPQNLSASRPQDRQFILSSKKLLLSDSGFYLCAWTRRETQYFGPGTRLLVL.